This T cell receptor beta chain was sequenced during a study of blood T cell repertoires in COVID-19. In the study overall: T cells, B-cell-depleted T cells, or PBMCs supplied cDNA or gDNA.

The germline gives CDR1 MNHEY, CDR2 SVGAGI. Trimming shortened V by 8 bases and J by 2 bases, and 11 bases separated the two germline ends. This CDR3 region has 13 residues. Authors' data handling: Reference gene primer amplification gave estimated nucleated cell counts. Repertoires were generated with immunoSEQ multiplex PCR, while TCRdb's copy carries only in-frame clones and drops some. The V and J calls and clone size are taken from that table; D and trimming were inferred from the DNA. Of 200,000 to 300,000 clones listed, roughly 86% are singletons. The clonotype was recovered from a man aged 35-49 years who had recovered from COVID-19. The source material was peripheral blood. The gene calls are TRBV6-5 and TRBJ2-3, with D uncertain. CDR3 sequence (DNA): TGTGCCAGCTCCCGTTTTTTCACAGATACGCAGTATTTT. It is translated as CASSRFFTDTQYF.